This T cell receptor beta chain appears in the sequencing data of a study of Tregs in tolerant kidney transplant recipients. Study-level points and caveats: Donor-specific Treg expansion exceeded global Treg expansion in tolerant patients, suggesting antigen drive.

The V and J ends lost 2 bases and 6 bases respectively, with 13 bases between them. CDR1 is SGHRS, CDR2 YFSETQ, per germline. The length of the CDR3 is 14 residues. To note about this clone: Antigen unknown.

Sequencing used immunoSEQ multiplex PCR; TCRdb keeps in-frame clones, though not all of them. The sample holds more than 70,000 clones, 91% seen once. Related graft donors supplied nonmyeloablative bone marrow transplants, and mixed chimerism was transient. Unstimulated Tregs (CD4+CD25+CD127-) and CD4+CD25- non-Tregs were sorted from PBMCs. The origin of this receptor is a human patient who received a combined kidney and bone marrow transplant. Some T cells may have come from the graft donor. The sample was CD4+ T cells from blood (PBMCs), taken 24 months after the transplant. V gene TRBV5-1 combines with J gene TRBJ2-3, with no clear D. In DNA form, the CDR3 reads TGCGCCAGCAGCTTTCTCTCCGCGGCGGATACGCAGTATTTT. Its translation: CASSFLSAADTQYF.